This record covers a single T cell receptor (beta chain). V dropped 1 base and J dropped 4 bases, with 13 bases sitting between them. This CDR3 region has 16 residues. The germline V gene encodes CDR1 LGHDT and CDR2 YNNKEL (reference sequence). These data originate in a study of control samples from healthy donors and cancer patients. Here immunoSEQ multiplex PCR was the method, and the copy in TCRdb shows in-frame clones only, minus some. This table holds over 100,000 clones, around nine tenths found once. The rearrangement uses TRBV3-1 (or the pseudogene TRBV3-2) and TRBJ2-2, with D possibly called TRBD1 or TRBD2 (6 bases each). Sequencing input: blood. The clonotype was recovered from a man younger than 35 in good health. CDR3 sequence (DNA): TGTGCCAGCAGCCAAGGAACCGGGGGCCTCACCGGGGAGCTGTTTTTT. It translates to CASSQGTGGLTGELFF.